The T cell receptor (beta chain) described here comes from a study of blood T cell repertoires in COVID-19. Study in general: From T cells, B-cell-depleted T cells, or PBMCs came the material, which was cDNA or gDNA.

V was trimmed by 0 bases and J by 10 bases, leaving 14 bases between them. The V gene's germline CDR1 is SGHRS and CDR2 YFSETQ. CDR3 length: 14 amino acids. This table comes from immunoSEQ multiplex PCR, and its TCRdb copy is limited to in-frame clones, with some not included. The top ten clones hold roughly 19% of a sample with 40,000 to 50,000 clones, roughly nine tenths of them seen once. The sequenced material came from peripheral blood. The source of this sequence is a man aged 65-85 years with active COVID-19. The chain recombines TRBV5-1 with TRBJ2-1; tentatively, D is TRBD2 (7 bases). CDR3 amino acids: CASSLAAGAGEQFF. CDR3 bases: TGCGCCAGCAGCTTGGCGGCGGGGGCGGGGGAGCAGTTCTTC. Filled out from reference TRBV5-1 and TRBJ2-1, the complete variable domain reads KAGVTQTPRYLIKTRGQQVTLSCSPISGHRSVSWYQQTPGQGLQFLFEYFSETQRNKGNFPGRFSGRQFSNSRSEMNVSTLELGDSALYLCASSLAAGAGEQFFGPGTRLTVL.